A single sample gave rise to the 20 T cell receptor beta chains below, sequenced in a study of CD8+ T cells in alopecia areata. RNA was isolated and reverse transcribed to cDNA, the sequencing template. TCRdb's table, derived via immunoSEQ multiplex PCR, lists solely in-frame clones and lacks some. This table has under 250,000 clones, more than 60% appearing once. Treatment given: oral pan-JAK inhibitor, 5-10 mg twice daily. The sample was CD4+ T cells sorted from blood, taken at week 44, from a patient treated with tofacitinib. All receptors derive from a human donor with alopecia areata.

The J gene is TRBJ2-7, the V gene TRBV25-1; 7 positions match TRBD1. Germline assignment: CDR1 MGHDK and CDR2 SYGVNS. The CDR3 totals 16 residues. With 4 bases clipped from V and 4 bases from J, the junction kept 13 bases outside the gene matches. The CDR3 spells CASSAKSETGRYEQYF. In DNA, the CDR3 is TGTGCCAGCAGTGCCAAATCAGAGACAGGGCGGTACGAGCAGTACTTC.

This rearrangement joins TRBV30 to TRBJ2-7, with 7 bases that match TRBD1. Germline CDR1 is GTSNPN and CDR2 is SVGIG (reference sequence). V shed 3 bases, J shed 3 bases, and the junction held 14 bases outside the gene matches. This CDR3 is 16 amino acids long. CDR3 residues: CAWSGLGQVPFYEQYF. The DNA for the CDR3 is TGTGCCTGGAGCGGACTCGGACAGGTTCCCTTCTACGAGCAGTACTTC.

There are a few counts of this clone. The chain links TRBV10-2 to TRBJ2-1; D unresolved. V lost 7 bases and J lost 5, with 9 bases in between. This CDR3 has 12 amino acids. The germline V gene has CDR1 WSHSY and CDR2 SAAADI. The chain's CDR3 is CASNQLNNEQFF. CDR3 DNA: TGCGCCAGCAACCAACTCAACAATGAGCAGTTCTTC.

This rearrangement joins TRBV6-5 to TRBJ1-1; no clear D gene. V was pared by 6 bases and J by 1 base, with 9 bases between. CDR1 and CDR2 (germline): MNHEY, SVGAGI. The CDR3 is made up of 13 amino acids. CDR3 nucleotides: TGTGCCAGCAGCCGACGGAGGAACACTGAAGCTTTCTTT. This codes for CASSRRRNTEAFF.

This clone was detected only a few times. DNA of the CDR3: TGTGCCAGCAGCTTAGCGTCGGCAGGAAGAGGCTATGGCTACACCTTC. It translates to CASSLASAGRGYGYTF. V usage is TRBV7-8 and J usage is TRBJ1-2; D remains unclear. The CDR3 has 16 residues. Trimming took 0 bases from V and 4 from J, leaving 15 bases between them. Germline V gene lookup returns CDR1 SGHVS and CDR2 FQNEAQ.

The CDR3 nucleotides are TGTGCCAGCAGTGGGGGGAGATTGAACACTGAAGCTTTCTTT. It is translated as CASSGGRLNTEAFF. The gene calls are TRBV2 and TRBJ1-1, with D possibly being TRBD1 (5 bases). The CDR3 consists of 14 residues. Germline V gene data show CDR1 as SNHLY and CDR2 as FYNNEI. V shed 4 bases and J shed 0 bases, with 9 bases lying between them.

The CDR3 is CAWAVGELSYEQYF. Written as DNA, the CDR3 is TGTGCCTGGGCTGTAGGAGAGCTCTCCTACGAGCAGTACTTC. The genes are TRBV30 and TRBJ2-7; no firm D call. CDR3 size: 14 residues. Germline assignment: CDR1 GTSNPN and CDR2 SVGIG (reference sequence). V was shortened by 5 bases and J by 0 bases, with 14 bases between the two germline ends.

The V call is TRBV29-1, the J call TRBJ2-6, with 9 bases lining up with TRBD1. Looked up from germline, CDR1 is SQVTM and CDR2 is ANQGSEA. V trimming: 7 bases; J trimming: 1 base; junction bases outside the gene matches: 8. This CDR3 comprises 16 residues. CDR3: CSATTGGFSGANVLTF. The CDR3 bases are TGCAGCGCGACGACAGGGGGTTTTTCTGGGGCCAACGTCCTGACTTTC.

This clone occurred a few times. This chain uses TRBV5-1 with TRBJ2-7; 7 nucleotides agree with TRBD1. V was clipped by 3 bases and J by 2 bases; unmatched bases: 5. The CDR3 is 14 residues long. CDR1 is SGHRS, CDR2 YFSETQ, per germline. The CDR3 loop reads CASSYGTVTYEQYF. CDR3 nucleotide sequence: TGCGCCAGCAGCTACGGGACAGTAACCTACGAGCAGTACTTC. Looking up the rest from reference TRBV5-1 and TRBJ2-7 gives the full variable domain: KAGVTQTPRYLIKTRGQQVTLSCSPISGHRSVSWYQQTPGQGLQFLFEYFSETQRNKGNFPGRFSGRQFSNSRSEMNVSTLELGDSALYLCASSYGTVTYEQYFGPGTRLTVT.

This chain connects TRBV2 to TRBJ2-3; TRBD1 matches 7 bases. From germline, CDR1 is SNHLY and CDR2 FYNNEI. J gave up 10 bases and V 6 bases, and 7 bases lay outside the gene matches. The CDR3 contains 12 residues. CDR3 sequence reads: CASRADRVAQYF. The DNA for the CDR3 is TGTGCCAGCAGGGCTGACAGGGTCGCGCAGTATTTT.

The rearrangement joins TRBV5-6 to TRBJ2-5; 7 bases line up with TRBD1. The V gene's germline CDR1 is SGHDT and CDR2 YYEEEE. The CDR3 length is 15 residues. V shed 1 base, J shed 2 bases, and the junction held 5 bases outside the gene matches. CDR3 region: CASSLPLGQQETQYF. DNA for the CDR3: TGTGCCAGCAGCTTGCCTTTGGGACAGCAAGAGACCCAGTACTTC.

The gene calls are TRBV7-2 and TRBJ2-5, with 7 bases lining up with TRBD1. The J segment lost 3 bases and the V segment lost 1 base, leaving 8 bases of the junction unmatched. The length of the CDR3 is 16 residues. Looked up from germline, CDR1 is SGHTA and CDR2 is FQGNSA. The DNA of the CDR3 is TGTGCCAGCAGCTTAGGACAGGGATCCGGCGAAGAGACCCAGTACTTC. Encoded protein: CASSLGQGSGEETQYF.

The chain combines TRBV14 with TRBJ2-5, with TRBD1 identical over 7 bases. The CDR3 loop spans 13 amino acids. V trimming: 8 bases; J trimming: 3 bases; junction bases outside the gene matches: 6. CDR1 and CDR2 (germline): SGHDN, FVKESK. DNA of the CDR3: TGTGCCAGCCGATCCGGGACAGAAGAGACCCAGTACTTC. This gives the protein CASRSGTEETQYF.

V is TRBV6-5 and J is TRBJ2-3; maybe TRBD2 (7 bases). CDR3 length: 14 amino acids. Trimming cost V 5 bases and J 2 bases, with 11 bases left between them. Germline V gene sequence: CDR1 MNHEY, CDR2 SVGAGI. The CDR3 loop reads CASSAGANTDTQYF. The CDR3 DNA follows: TGTGCCAGCAGTGCGGGGGCGAACACAGATACGCAGTATTTT.

This clone was detected only once. This chain connects TRBV29-1 to TRBJ2-1; D could derive from TRBD1 or TRBD2 (6 bases each). CDR1 and CDR2 from the germline V gene are SQVTM and ANQGSEA. V was shortened by 5 bases and J by 12 bases, with 14 bases between the two germline ends. CDR3 length: 11 amino acids. The CDR3 nucleotides are TGCAGCGTTAACACCGGGGGCGGGCAGTTCTTC. Translating gives CSVNTGGGQFF.

V gene TRBV11-2 combines with J gene TRBJ2-3; D ambiguous. This CDR3 is built from 16 residues. In germline, CDR1 is SGHAT, CDR2 FQNNGV. Trimming left V 4 bases short and J 6 bases short, with 20 bases between. CDR3 sequence: CASSSALRSWSDTQYF. CDR3 nucleotides: TGTGCCAGCAGCTCCGCCCTCAGGAGTTGGTCGGATACGCAGTATTTT.

The DNA for the CDR3 is TGTGCCAGCAGCTTTCGGGCTAGCGGGGACTACAATGAGCAGTTCTTC. Its protein is CASSFRASGDYNEQFF. The chain employs TRBV7-3 and TRBJ2-1; 9 bases align to TRBD2. V lost 3 bases to trimming and J lost 3 bases; unmatched junction nucleotides: 6. CDR3 size: 16 residues. Per germline, CDR1 SGHTA and CDR2 FQGTGA.

The chain employs TRBV2 and TRBJ1-1; D remains ambiguous. Germline V lookup: CDR1 SNHLY, CDR2 FYNNEI. This CDR3 is 16 amino acids long. V was cut by 4 bases and J by 1 base, with 16 bases left in between. The CDR3: CASSALGLPSNTEAFF. The CDR3 DNA reads as TGTGCCAGCAGTGCGTTAGGACTCCCGTCGAACACTGAAGCTTTCTTT. The full variable domain, in which reference TRBV2 and TRBJ1-1 provide the parts outside the CDR3, is EPEVTQTPSHQVTQMGQEVILRCVPISNHLYFYWYRQILGQKVEFLVSFYNNEISEKSEIFDDQFSVERPDGSNFTLKIRSTKLEDSAMYFCASSALGLPSNTEAFFGQGTRLTVV.

This clone was seen a handful of times. Germline is not matched at one junction end, which may reflect a read error. The rearrangement links TRBV2 to TRBJ2-2, with unresolved D. The CDR3 extends over 16 amino acids. Germline values: CDR1 SNHLY, CDR2 FYNNEI. CDR3 in amino acids: CASGDLPTVNTGELFF. As DNA, the CDR3 is TGTGCCAGCGGTGATCTCCCTACAGTGAACACCGGGGAGCTGTTTTTT.

This clone was picked up a small number of times. The sample has other DNA sequences that encode this CDR3 too. This sequence joins TRBV30 and TRBJ1-1; D is unresolved. The CDR3 has 12 residues. V shed 1 base and J shed 1 base, with 4 bases lying between them. Looked up from germline, CDR1 is GTSNPN and CDR2 is SVGIG (reference sequence). The chain's CDR3 is CAWSGTNTEAFF. CDR3 DNA: TGTGCCTGGAGTGGCACGAACACTGAAGCTTTCTTT.